This T cell receptor (beta chain) derives from a study of T cells in tuberculosis. In the study overall: In South Africa, adults with active tuberculosis were compared with IGRA-negative and latently infected IGRA-positive adolescents.

The study, taken as a whole, reports: Using the GMM-specific repertoire gave about 86% accuracy versus approximately 70% with motifs.

TCRdb's copy holds only in-frame clones and misses some; the assay was immunoSEQ multiplex PCR. The table shows just under 45,000 clones, with approximately 94% occurring only once. Germline lookup yields CDR1 SGHTA and CDR2 FQGNSA. This CDR3 contains 15 residues. Trimming removed 5 bases from V and 0 bases from J, with 10 bases in between. Turning to this clone: Antigen specificity is unknown.

The sequence was obtained from a donor aged 10-29 years with latent tuberculosis or without tuberculosis infection. Some clones in this sample may be carry-over from other donors' samples. V and J are TRBV7-2 and TRBJ2-2, with TRBD1 as a possible D gene (6 bases). The material sequenced was PBMCs. CDR3 sequence reads: CASSLQGSNTGELFF. The CDR3 nucleotides read TGTGCCAGCAGCCTCCAGGGGTCGAACACCGGGGAGCTGTTTTTT.